This T cell receptor (beta chain) was identified during a study of T cell repertoires in cytomegalovirus infection (dated by TCRdb to the late 2010s). Describing the broader study: Because public TCR beta signatures pointed to carriage of CMV infection together with the matching HLA type, the HLA type of each donor mattered for the analysis. The research as a whole found: In the ex vivo response, HLA-C-restricted CMV-specific TCR beta clonotypes were dominant, and in two of eight donors the single most frequent clonotype came from this HLA-C-restricted group. Cumulative frequency of public TCR beta family members discriminated carriers of CMV infection plus the relevant HLA type in this cohort and an independent 352-donor cohort.

Sequencing relied on an Illumina HiSeq 1500. TCRdb redid the processing of the public reads, applying fastp at Q25 and MiXCR, and retained in-frame beta chains. Each entry is one CDR3 protein sequence, shown with its most common DNA and genes. Recorded for this sample are 500,000 to 600,000 distinct CDR3 sequences; approximately 16% of them occurred a single time. More than 20% of the sample is held by the ten biggest clonotypes. Spanning cysteine to phenylalanine, the CDR3 consists of 15 amino acids. The kept DNA is CDR3 alone, 45 bases in frame from the first base. Cut back by 3 bases and 0 bases, the V and J ends lie 12 bases apart. CDR1 and CDR2 were assigned from the germline V gene as SGHRS and YFSETQ. Concerning this clonotype itself: What antigen it recognizes has not been identified. No qualities accompany the bases; no much larger clone lies one base away.

The specimen sequenced was CD8+ T cells from PBMCs. This receptor was taken from a human donor in good health (CMV status not recorded). Some clones in this sample may be carry-over from other donors' samples. The V and J genes are TRBV5-1 and TRBJ1-2; tentative D gene TRBD1, with 5 bases matching. The sequence in DNA is TGCGCCAGCAGCTCTTCCGACAGCGCTAACTATGGCTACACCTTC. The encoded protein is CASSSSDSANYGYTF. With the portions outside the CDR3 filled from the reference TRBV5-1 and TRBJ1-2 genes, the complete variable region becomes KAGVTQTPRYLIKTRGQQVTLSCSPISGHRSVSWYQQTPGQGLQFLFEYFSETQRNKGNFPGRFSGRQFSNSRSEMNVSTLELGDSALYLCASSSSDSANYGYTFGSGTRLTVV.